Below, 26 T cell receptor beta chains from the same sample are listed, as sequenced in a study of CD8+ T cells in alopecia areata (dated by TCRdb to 2017 to 2018). Libraries were made using the immunoSEQ multiplex PCR assay. To provide template for TCR sequencing, every sample had RNA extracted and reverse transcribed into cDNA. TCRdb re-hosts the immuneACCESS table, in-frame sequences only. Its copies lack some clones; in the studies checked, an unresolved V gene accounts for under half of them, and the cause for the rest is not known. The table for this sample lists roughly 120,000 clones; about 61% of them were counted only once. Around 2.7% of the sample is in the top ten clones. Sample: CD4+ T cells sorted from blood. These receptors originate from a human donor in good health.

V usage is TRBV2 and J usage is TRBJ1-5; possibly TRBD1 for D (6 bases). The germline gives CDR1 SNHLY, CDR2 FYNNEI. Trimming removed 3 bases at V and 5 bases at J, with 14 bases between. The CDR3 consists of 15 residues. DNA of the CDR3: TGTGCCAGCAGTGAGGCAGGGGTTACCCATCAGCCCCAGCATTTT. Protein product: CASSEAGVTHQPQHF.

The V call is TRBV27, the J call TRBJ1-2, with 7 bases lining up with TRBD1. The germline V gene encodes CDR1 MNHEY and CDR2 SMNVEV (reference sequence). This CDR3 spans 14 amino acids. After removal of 0 bases from V and 8 bases from J, the junction contained 6 bases not matched to a gene. CDR3 amino acids: CASSLSQGVGGYTF. DNA of the CDR3: TGTGCCAGCAGTTTATCCCAGGGGGTAGGGGGCTACACCTTC.

The genes are TRBV6-5 and TRBJ1-4; unclear D gene. V was cut by 5 bases and J by 0 bases, with 4 bases left in between. This CDR3 is built from 13 residues. Germline loops: CDR1 MNHEY, CDR2 SVGAGI. The CDR3 sequence is CASSRTTNEKLFF. CDR3 nucleotide sequence: TGTGCCAGCAGTCGAACAACTAATGAAAAACTGTTTTTT.

The chain joins TRBV30 to TRBJ1-2; TRBD1 matches 8 bases. Trimming at V came to 3 bases and at J to 6 bases, leaving 6 bases not matched to a gene. CDR3 size: 13 residues. Germline-derived CDR1 and CDR2 are GTSNPN and SVGIG (reference sequence). CDR3 sequence (DNA): TGTGCCTGGAGCGCGACAGGGGTAGATGGCTACACCTTC. Its translation is CAWSATGVDGYTF.

The chain is built from TRBV27 and TRBJ1-4; no definite D call. V was trimmed by 10 bases and J by 3 bases, leaving 15 bases between them. Germline loops: CDR1 MNHEY, CDR2 SMNVEV (reference sequence). The CDR3 is made up of 14 amino acids. The CDR3 bases are TGTGCCACCTCCTCGAATCGGGCTAATGAAAAACTGTTTTTT. Translation gives CATSSNRANEKLFF.

This clone has a handful of counts. The chain is built from TRBV6-5 and TRBJ1-2, with no clear D. The V gene's germline CDR1 is MNHEY and CDR2 SVGAGI. The CDR3 spans 13 residues. The V gene lost 6 bases and the J gene lost 1 base, with 9 bases spanning the gap. DNA for the CDR3: TGTGCCAGCAGCTCGGTCAATAACTATGGCTACACCTTC. The encoded protein is CASSSVNNYGYTF.

For the CDR3, the DNA is TGTGCCAGCAGCTTAGAGCGTGCAACTAATGAAAAACTGTTTTTT. Its protein is CASSLERATNEKLFF. The chain joins TRBV7-2 to TRBJ1-4; no reliable D call. Deletions cut 1 base from V and 0 bases from J, with 6 bases between. This CDR3 is 15 amino acids long. Per germline, CDR1 SGHTA and CDR2 FQGNSA.

The genes are TRBV4-1 and TRBJ2-1; 7 bases are shared with TRBD2. The CDR3 covers 15 residues. Germline trimming cut 1 base from V and 3 bases from J; bases unmatched to any gene: 3. Per germline, CDR1 MGHRA and CDR2 YSYEKL. The CDR3 region is CASSQGTGGYNEQFF. Written as DNA, the CDR3 is TGCGCCAGCAGCCAAGGAACGGGGGGCTACAATGAGCAGTTCTTC.

This rearrangement joins TRBV7-6 to TRBJ1-5, with TRBD1 matching over 8 bases. V was pared by 4 bases and J by 4 bases, with 9 bases of the junction left unmatched. Germline CDR1 reads SGHVS; CDR2 reads FNYEAQ. This CDR3 region has 16 residues. In DNA form, the CDR3 reads TGTGCCAGCAGCTCGGGACAGGAGGGTTTAAATCAGCCCCAGCATTTT. This codes for CASSSGQEGLNQPQHF.

The chain carries TRBV29-1 and TRBJ2-3, with D possibly TRBD1 on 6 matching bases. V gave up 4 bases and J gave up 3 bases, with 17 bases separating them. The germline V gene encodes CDR1 SQVTM and CDR2 ANQGSEA. CDR3 size: 15 residues. The CDR3 spells CSVAPVGGRTDTQYF. The DNA for the CDR3 is TGCAGCGTTGCGCCCGTAGGGGGTAGGACAGATACGCAGTATTTT.

This clone was seen more than once but under ten times. The chain uses TRBV11-2 and TRBJ2-2; the D is unclear. Germline loops: CDR1 SGHAT, CDR2 FQNNGV. This CDR3 has 17 amino acids. V was shortened by 6 bases and J by 1 base, with 18 bases between the two germline ends. CDR3 in amino acids: CASSPTVPLMNTGELFF. The CDR3 DNA follows: TGTGCCAGCAGTCCCACAGTCCCGCTAATGAACACCGGGGAGCTGTTTTTT.

The chain couples TRBV2 to TRBJ2-3; the match to TRBD2 covers 11 bases. The V gene's germline CDR1 is SNHLY and CDR2 FYNNEI. CDR3 size: 16 residues. V trimming: 7 bases; J trimming: 1 base; junction bases outside the gene matches: 7. CDR3: CASNRLAGRGTDTQYF. In DNA, the CDR3 is TGTGCCAGCAATCGACTAGCGGGGCGGGGCACAGATACGCAGTATTTT.

The rearrangement uses TRBV30 and TRBJ2-7, with 12 bases aligning to TRBD1. From germline, CDR1 is GTSNPN and CDR2 SVGIG (reference sequence). V was clipped by 0 bases and J by 7 bases; unmatched bases: 4. This CDR3 region has 14 residues. CDR3 bases: TGTGCCTGGAGTGTGGGACAGGGGGCAGGAGAGCAGTACTTC. This translates into CAWSVGQGAGEQYF.

This rearrangement joins TRBV19 to TRBJ2-1; 9 bases map to TRBD1. Trimming removed 6 bases from V and 1 base from J; junction bases left unmatched: 4. Germline V gene lookup returns CDR1 LNHDA and CDR2 SQIVND (reference sequence). The CDR3 length is 15 residues. Here the CDR3 reads CASRRGTGSYNEQFF. The CDR3, as DNA: TGTGCCAGTAGACGAGGGACAGGGTCCTACAATGAGCAGTTCTTC.

This rearrangement joins TRBV29-1 to TRBJ1-2; maybe TRBD1 (5 bases). In germline, CDR1 is SQVTM, CDR2 ANQGSEA. The CDR3 length is 12 residues. Trimming stripped 5 bases from V and 2 bases from J, with 9 bases between. The CDR3: CSVPGPNYGYTF. The CDR3 bases are TGCAGCGTTCCGGGGCCCAACTATGGCTACACCTTC.

The chain is built from TRBV5-4 and TRBJ2-5; 12 bases align to TRBD2. There are 16 residues in the CDR3. CDR1 is SGHNT, CDR2 YYREEE, per germline (reference sequence). V shed 4 bases and J 2 bases; nucleotides not matched to a gene: 6. The CDR3 sequence: CASSPSTSGGQETQYF. The CDR3 nucleotides read TGTGCCAGCAGCCCCTCGACTAGCGGGGGACAAGAGACCCAGTACTTC.

The rearrangement uses TRBV29-1 and TRBJ2-6; tentatively, D is TRBD1 (5 bases). The CDR3 runs 14 residues. The V and J ends lost 4 bases and 1 base respectively, with 8 bases between them. Germline V gives CDR1 SQVTM, CDR2 ANQGSEA. CDR3 coding DNA: TGCAGCGTTGGGGGCTTATCTGGGGCCAACGTCCTGACTTTC. Protein sequence: CSVGGLSGANVLTF.

V and J are TRBV2 and TRBJ2-4; 8 bases map to TRBD1. V lost 2 bases to trimming and J lost 13 bases; unmatched junction nucleotides: 1. This CDR3 is built from 11 residues. Germline V gives CDR1 SNHLY, CDR2 FYNNEI. The CDR3 DNA sequence: TGTGCCAGCAGTGAAAGGGACAGGCAGTACTTC. Translating it yields CASSERDRQYF.

This CDR3 reads CASSPITGGNTDTQYF. The CDR3 DNA follows: TGTGCCAGCTCACCCATTACCGGGGGGAACACAGATACGCAGTATTTT. The chain employs TRBV18 and TRBJ2-3; 7 bases are a match to TRBD2. The CDR3 length is 16 residues. Trimming at V came to 3 bases and at J to 2 bases, leaving 8 bases not matched to a gene. Per the germline V gene, CDR1 is KGHSH and CDR2 is LQKENI.

The chain has TRBV6-6 and TRBJ2-4, with TRBD1 as a possible D gene (6 bases). V lost 6 bases and J lost 0, with 12 bases in between. Germline CDR1 reads MNHNY; CDR2 reads SVGAGI (reference sequence). The CDR3 consists of 15 residues. CDR3 residues: CASRGGELAKNIQYF. CDR3 in DNA: TGTGCCAGCAGAGGGGGAGAGTTAGCCAAAAACATTCAGTACTTC.

This clone has a handful of counts. The V and J genes are TRBV30 and TRBJ2-7, with D uncertain. This CDR3 comprises 14 residues. The germline gives CDR1 GTSNPN, CDR2 SVGIG (reference sequence). The ends were cut back, 4 bases at V and 2 bases at J, with 15 bases in the middle. In DNA, the CDR3 is TGTGCCTGGACGCTGAATAGACCAACCTACGAGCAGTACTTC. Its protein is CAWTLNRPTYEQYF.

The CDR3 nucleotides are TGCAGCGCCGGGGGCACGGCCGCGCAGTACTTC. This translates into CSAGGTAAQYF. V is TRBV29-1 and J is TRBJ2-7; D is tentatively TRBD1 or TRBD2 (6 bases each). The germline CDR1 and CDR2 sequences are SQVTM and ANQGSEA. This CDR3 is built from 11 residues. V was cut by 7 bases and J by 9 bases, with 16 bases left in between.

This chain uses TRBV15 with TRBJ2-1; no firm D call. The CDR3 totals 15 residues. The V end was cut by 0 bases, the J end by 8 bases, with 14 bases between. Germline CDR1 and CDR2: LNHNV and YYDKDF (reference sequence). CDR3 bases: TGTGCCACCAGCAGAGACACAATCCTCCCCCATGAGCAGTTCTTC. Translation gives CATSRDTILPHEQFF.

This chain joins TRBV5-6 and TRBJ1-1; D is ambiguous. The V and J ends lost 0 bases and 4 bases respectively, with 10 bases between them. CDR1 SGHDT and CDR2 YYEEEE come from the germline V gene. The CDR3 covers 14 residues. CDR3 loop: CASSLGPLSTEAFF. The CDR3 DNA reads as TGTGCCAGCAGCTTGGGACCATTGAGCACTGAAGCTTTCTTT. Supplemented by reference TRBV5-6 and TRBJ1-1, the full variable domain reads DAGVTQSPTHLIKTRGQQVTLRCSPKSGHDTVSWYQQALGQGPQFIFQYYEEEERQRGNFPDRFSGHQFPNYSSELNVNALLLGDSALYLCASSLGPLSTEAFFGQGTRLTVV.

The chain employs TRBV29-1 and TRBJ1-1; weak D call: TRBD1 (5 bases). The V gene's germline CDR1 is SQVTM and CDR2 ANQGSEA. The CDR3 covers 10 residues. The V end lost 5 bases, the J end lost 7 bases, and 8 bases lay between the germline ends. The CDR3 DNA reads as TGCAGCGTTCGACAGCGTGAAGCTTTCTTT. Its translation: CSVRQREAFF.

V gene TRBV30 combines with J gene TRBJ2-1, with D perhaps matching TRBD1 or TRBD2 (6 bases each). V lost 4 bases and J 5 bases, leaving 12 bases between the germline ends. Germline values: CDR1 GTSNPN, CDR2 SVGIG (reference sequence). CDR3 length: 13 residues. The CDR3 sequence: CAWTRGPNNEQFF. CDR3 DNA: TGTGCCTGGACCCGGGGGCCCAACAATGAGCAGTTCTTC.